The 23 T cell receptor beta chains below come from one sample, sequenced in a study of high-grade serous ovarian cancer treatment subgroups. Tumor tissue was taken before any definitive surgery or chemotherapy was given. Profiled with immunoSEQ multiplex PCR; TCRdb holds only in-frame clones, not every one. Among 19,000 or so clones, roughly 75% were seen once, and the ten largest hold roughly 6.1%. The sequenced sample was tumor tissue. Receptors were obtained from a human donor with high-grade serous ovarian cancer.

The V and J genes are TRBV18 and TRBJ2-5; D might be TRBD1 or TRBD2, each matching 5 bases. In germline, CDR1 is KGHSH, CDR2 LQKENI. Trimming removed 0 bases from V and 4 bases from J, with 9 bases in between. This CDR3 is built from 14 residues. DNA for the CDR3: TGTGCCAGCTCACCACCTGGGGGAATAGAGACCCAGTACTTC. It specifies CASSPPGGIETQYF. The complete variable domain, with remaining parts taken from reference TRBV18 and TRBJ2-5, reads NAGVMQNPRHLVRRRGQEARLRCSPMKGHSHVYWYRQLPEEGLKFMVYLQKENIIDESGMPKERFSAEFPKEGPSILRIQQVVRGDSAAYFCASSPPGGIETQYFGPGTRLLVL.

This clone turned up a few times. The V and J genes are TRBV9 and TRBJ1-2, with a weak D call TRBD1 (5 bases). V gave up 5 bases and J gave up 5 bases, with 13 bases separating them. Germline-derived CDR1 and CDR2 are SGDLS and YYNGEE. The CDR3 covers 13 residues. In DNA form, the CDR3 reads TGTGCCAGCAGTGGGGGGGTAGGGTATGGCTACACCTTC. It specifies CASSGGVGYGYTF.

CDR3: CASSSTSGRYNEQFF. The CDR3 nucleotides read TGTGCCAGCAGCTCTACTAGCGGGAGATACAATGAGCAGTTCTTC. The chain combines TRBV7-8 with TRBJ2-1; 11 bases fit TRBD2. Trimming at V came to 4 bases and at J to 4 bases, leaving 3 bases not matched to a gene. Germline V lookup: CDR1 SGHVS, CDR2 FQNEAQ. The CDR3 runs 15 residues.

The rearrangement joins TRBV30 to TRBJ1-2; TRBD1 aligns across 7 bases. V trimming: 4 bases; J trimming: 2 bases; junction bases outside the gene matches: 4. The CDR3 consists of 13 residues. From germline, CDR1 is GTSNPN and CDR2 SVGIG (reference sequence). The CDR3 protein is CAWNRQGNYGYTF. DNA of the CDR3: TGTGCCTGGAATCGACAGGGAAACTATGGCTACACCTTC.

V gene TRBV28 combines with J gene TRBJ1-4; 9 bases agree with TRBD1. The germline gives CDR1 MDHEN, CDR2 SYDVKM. Unmatched junction bases numbered 11, after V lost 4 bases and J lost 2 bases. The CDR3 is made up of 18 amino acids. CDR3 in DNA: TGTGCCAGCAGTTCCGGGACAGGGTTGATTGGGACTAATGAAAAACTGTTTTTT. This sequence encodes CASSSGTGLIGTNEKLFF. Full variable domain (missing parts from reference TRBV28 and TRBJ1-4): DVKVTQSSRYLVKRTGEKVFLECVQDMDHENMFWYRQDPGLGLRLIYFSYDVKMKEKGDIPEGYSVSREKKERFSLILESASTNQTSMYLCASSSGTGLIGTNEKLFFGSGTQLSVL.

V is TRBV4-3 and J is TRBJ2-1, with D unresolved. Germline assignment: CDR1 LGHNA and CDR2 YSLEER. The CDR3 has 13 residues. The V and J ends lost 4 bases and 0 bases respectively, with 4 bases between them. Here the CDR3 reads CASSPTSYNEQFF. CDR3 DNA sequence: TGCGCCAGCAGCCCCACCTCCTACAATGAGCAGTTCTTC.

This clone was observed a handful of times. The chain carries TRBV6-1 and TRBJ1-5; 9 bases line up with TRBD1. The CDR3 runs to 14 residues. The germline gives CDR1 MNHNS, CDR2 SASEGT. V trimming: 5 bases; J trimming: 7 bases; junction bases outside the gene matches: 6. DNA of the CDR3: TGTGCCAGCAGTTTAACAGGGGGCCGGCAGCCCCAGCATTTT. It translates to CASSLTGGRQPQHF.

V is TRBV5-3 and J is TRBJ2-7, with unresolved D. TRBV5-3 is classed as an ORF, of uncertain function. The CDR3 has 15 residues. V lost 0 bases and J lost 3, with 13 bases in between. The CDR3 nucleotides are TGTGCCAGAAGCTTGGATCTGCGGCCGAGCTACGAGCAGTACTTC. It yields the protein CARSLDLRPSYEQYF.

This clone was observed a handful of times. This rearrangement joins TRBV19 to TRBJ2-7; the D gene is possibly TRBD2 (5 bases). Germline V gene data show CDR1 as LNHDA and CDR2 as SQIVND (reference sequence). V was shortened by 8 bases and J by 3 bases, with 8 bases between the two germline ends. The CDR3 spans 11 residues. This CDR3 is CASSGFYEQYF. CDR3 DNA sequence: TGTGCCAGTTCGGGGTTCTACGAGCAGTACTTC.

This chain connects TRBV28 to TRBJ1-5; weak D call: TRBD1 (6 bases). The germline CDR1 and CDR2 sequences are MDHEN and SYDVKM. This CDR3 has 17 residues. V lost 6 bases, J lost 2 bases, and 20 bases lay in between. The CDR3 is CASSDPGQEGGNQPQHF. CDR3 DNA: TGTGCCAGCAGCGATCCGGGACAAGAGGGTGGCAATCAGCCCCAGCATTTT.

The V and J genes are TRBV7-2 and TRBJ2-7, with D perhaps being TRBD1 or TRBD2 (5 bases each). With 4 bases removed from V and 4 bases from J, the gap between germline ends came to 14 bases. The V gene's germline CDR1 is SGHTA and CDR2 FQGNSA. CDR3 length: 14 residues. CDR3 in DNA: TGTGCCAGCAGCTCTAGTGGGGGACGGTACGAGCAGTACTTC. Translation: CASSSSGGRYEQYF. The full variable domain, rest sourced from reference TRBV7-2 and TRBJ2-7, is GAGVSQSPSNKVTEKGKDVELRCDPISGHTALYWYRQSLGQGLEFLIYFQGNSAPDKSGLPSDRFSAERTGGSVSTLTIQRTQQEDSAVYLCASSSSGGRYEQYFGPGTRLTVT.

The chain is built from TRBV7-2 and TRBJ2-2, with 9 bases matching TRBD2. Germline CDR1 SGHTA, CDR2 FQGNSA. Unmatched junction bases numbered 8, after V lost 2 bases and J lost 4 bases. The CDR3 contains 17 residues. The CDR3 DNA reads TGTGCCAGCAGCTTAACGGGCGGGAGGGCCCTCACCGGGGAGCTGTTTTTT. Amino acid sequence: CASSLTGGRALTGELFF.

V and J are TRBV27 and TRBJ2-1; D is undetermined. With 2 bases removed from V and 4 bases from J, the gap between germline ends came to 3 bases. Germline-derived CDR1 and CDR2 are MNHEY and SMNVEV (reference sequence). This CDR3 has 12 residues. CDR3 sequence (DNA): TGTGCCAGCAGTTTAAATTACAATGAGCAGTTCTTC. This encodes CASSLNYNEQFF.

This clone has only one observation. This rearrangement joins TRBV5-6 to TRBJ2-5; D not resolved. CDR1 and CDR2 from the germline V gene are SGHDT and YYEEEE. The CDR3 extends over 14 amino acids. Trimming cost V 3 bases and J 1 base, with 10 bases left between them. For the CDR3, the DNA is TGTGCCAGCAGCTCATGGGCTAGCCAAGAGACCCAGTACTTC. Translating gives CASSSWASQETQYF.

This chain connects TRBV29-1 to TRBJ1-2; 7 bases match TRBD1. From germline, CDR1 is SQVTM and CDR2 ANQGSEA. V dropped 3 bases and J dropped 4; count of bases not matched to a gene: 5. The length of the CDR3 is 13 residues. The CDR3 DNA is TGCAGCGTTGAGCGGGACAGTCGCTATGGCTACACCTTC. Its protein product is CSVERDSRYGYTF.

This CDR3 is CASRYRGKETQYF. CDR3 nucleotide sequence: TGTGCCAGCAGATACCGGGGTAAAGAGACCCAGTACTTC. The chain couples TRBV6-1 to TRBJ2-5; D might be TRBD2 (5 bases). Trimming shortened V by 6 bases and J by 3 bases, and 11 bases separated the two germline ends. The CDR3 loop spans 13 amino acids. CDR1 and CDR2 from the germline V gene are MNHNS and SASEGT.

V is TRBV15 and J is TRBJ1-5, with D possibly being TRBD1 (5 bases). In germline, CDR1 is LNHNV, CDR2 YYDKDF (reference sequence). This CDR3 spans 16 amino acids. The ends were cut back, 4 bases at V and 0 bases at J, with 13 bases in the middle. The CDR3 nucleotides read TGTGCCACCAGCACCCGACAGACCCATAGCAATCAGCCCCAGCATTTT. Amino acid sequence: CATSTRQTHSNQPQHF.

The chain combines TRBV18 with TRBJ2-1; no firm D call. Germline CDR1 is KGHSH and CDR2 is LQKENI. The germline V and J ends were trimmed by 0 bases and 5 bases, with 8 bases remaining between them. The CDR3 has 14 residues. The CDR3 DNA sequence: TGTGCCAGCTCACCACCGGAAAGACACAATGAGCAGTTCTTC. Protein: CASSPPERHNEQFF.

This chain links TRBV9 with TRBJ2-5, with D tentatively TRBD2 (5 bases). V was cut by 0 bases and J by 4 bases, with 10 bases left in between. CDR1 is SGDLS and CDR2 is YYNGEE in the germline V gene. The CDR3 has 14 residues. The CDR3 spells CASSVGERRETQYF. The CDR3 DNA follows: TGTGCCAGCAGCGTAGGGGAGCGGAGAGAGACCCAGTACTTC.

The rearrangement uses TRBV9 and TRBJ1-1; tentatively, D is TRBD1 (6 bases). V was pared by 2 bases and J by 6 bases, with 11 bases between. The CDR3 spans 13 residues. The germline gives CDR1 SGDLS, CDR2 YYNGEE. The CDR3 DNA reads as TGTGCCAGCAGCGTCCGACAGGCCTCTGAAGCTTTCTTT. It yields the protein CASSVRQASEAFF.

This clone has only one observation. The chain uses TRBV7-2 and TRBJ2-1; TRBD1 aligns across 12 bases. From germline, CDR1 is SGHTA and CDR2 FQGNSA. The CDR3 contains 16 residues. V gave up 5 bases and J gave up 1 base; unmatched junction bases: 3. CDR3 bases: TGTGCCAGCAGCCCGGGACAGGGGGCGTCCTACAATGAGCAGTTCTTC. This encodes CASSPGQGASYNEQFF.

The rearrangement uses TRBV11-3 and TRBJ1-2; tentatively, D is TRBD1 (6 bases). The V and J ends lost 5 bases and 3 bases respectively, with 19 bases between them. Germline lookup yields CDR1 SGHNT and CDR2 YENEEA. The CDR3 consists of 16 residues. The CDR3 DNA reads as TGTGCCAGCAGCAAGGGGGTTGGCTATGATGACTATGGCTACACCTTC. This sequence encodes CASSKGVGYDDYGYTF.

V is TRBV7-9 and J is TRBJ1-2; 8 nucleotides match TRBD1. With 1 base clipped from V and 5 bases from J, the junction kept 6 bases outside the gene matches. Germline CDR1 is SEHNR and CDR2 is FQNEAQ (reference sequence). CDR3 length: 15 residues. DNA for the CDR3: TGTGCCAGCAGCTTAGGACAGGGGATCTTATATGGCTACACCTTC. This gives the protein CASSLGQGILYGYTF.